The next 7 T cell receptor beta chains were all read from a single sample in a study of PD-1 blockade in classical Hodgkin lymphoma (dated by TCRdb to the early 2020s). The method behind the library was the immunoSEQ multiplex PCR assay. TCRdb retrieved this table from immuneACCESS and kept in-frame rearrangements only. Not all clones are present; in checked studies, unresolved V genes account for under half, and no reason is known for the remainder. Recorded for this sample are about 47,000 clones; nearly 90% of them occurred a single time. The top ten clones comprise more than 11% of the sample. This specimen's time point label, per the study, means: cycle 4 day 1 (C4D1), after 6 weeks of nivolumab. All trial patients had relapsed after autologous stem cell transplantation, with cohorts A, B and C differing in prior brentuximab vedotin exposure. Sequenced here: peripheral blood mononuclear cells (PBMCs), sampled before the fourth cycle of nivolumab. These receptors were taken from a human donor with classical Hodgkin lymphoma.

The genes are TRBV6-1 and TRBJ2-7; 10 bases line up with TRBD2. This CDR3 contains 15 residues. V lost 4 bases and J lost 2; bases outside the gene matches: 5. The V gene's germline CDR1 is MNHNS and CDR2 SASEGT. The CDR3 bases are TGTGCCAGCAGTGGACGGACTAGCGGACCCTACGAGCAGTACTTC. Translating gives CASSGRTSGPYEQYF.

V and J are TRBV6-1 and TRBJ2-7, with D perhaps given as TRBD1 or TRBD2 (5 bases each). Trimming shortened V by 5 bases and J by 2 bases, and 16 bases separated the two germline ends. In germline, CDR1 is MNHNS, CDR2 SASEGT. The CDR3 covers 15 residues. CDR3 loop: CASSSGPGRPYEQYF. The CDR3 nucleotides read TGTGCCAGCAGTTCTGGCCCGGGACGGCCCTACGAGCAGTACTTC.

This chain connects TRBV11-2 to TRBJ2-5, with a possible D match to TRBD1 (5 bases). CDR3 length equals 12 residues. Germline-derived CDR1 and CDR2 are SGHAT and FQNNGV. V was cut by 4 bases and J by 4 bases, with 7 bases left in between. The CDR3 loop reads CASSSGLETQYF. CDR3 DNA: TGTGCCAGCAGCTCAGGGCTAGAGACCCAGTACTTC.

The chain couples TRBV2 to TRBJ1-5; tentatively, D is TRBD1 (6 bases). Trimming removed 4 bases from V and 5 bases from J, with 9 bases in between. The CDR3 sequence is 13 residues long. CDR1 is SNHLY, CDR2 FYNNEI, per germline. The CDR3 DNA is TGTGCCAGCAGTGGACAGGTGCATCAGCCCCAGCATTTT. This encodes CASSGQVHQPQHF.

The chain uses TRBV27 and TRBJ2-3; D is unclear. V shed 3 bases and J shed 1 base, with 14 bases lying between them. CDR1 is MNHEY, CDR2 SMNVEV, per germline (reference sequence). This CDR3 spans 16 amino acids. CDR3 residues: CASSFGITQGTDTQYF. The CDR3 DNA sequence: TGTGCCAGCAGTTTTGGTATCACCCAGGGCACAGATACGCAGTATTTT.

J is TRBJ1-1 and V is TRBV7-2; D perhaps matches TRBD1 (6 bases). The ends were cut back, 1 base at V and 0 bases at J, with 18 bases in the middle. The CDR3 loop spans 18 amino acids. Germline V gene sequence: CDR1 SGHTA, CDR2 FQGNSA. The CDR3: CASSLGPDRKPMNTEAFF. CDR3 nucleotides: TGTGCCAGCAGCTTAGGGCCCGACAGGAAACCTATGAACACTGAAGCTTTCTTT.

The V gene is TRBV5-1, the J gene TRBJ2-2; D is possibly TRBD2 (5 bases). The CDR3 is 15 residues long. Germline V CDR1 and CDR2: SGHRS, YFSETQ. V shed 6 bases and J shed 1 base, with 13 bases lying between them. This CDR3 reads CASKPTTQNTGELFF. As DNA, the CDR3 is TGCGCCAGCAAACCGACTACCCAGAACACCGGGGAGCTGTTTTTT.